This T cell receptor beta chain comes out of a study of response to subunit inactivated influenza vaccine. Whole-study results and caveats: Each seasonal influenza vaccination, the authors suggested, recruits few new T cells.

V gave up 8 bases and J gave up 6 bases, with 17 bases separating them. In germline, CDR1 is ENHRY, CDR2 SYGVKD. This CDR3 has 13 residues. This clonotype was recorded a few times. Its antigen is as yet unknown. MiXCR, applied by TCRdb to the RT-PCR reads, yields one record per CDR3 protein. The table includes about 650,000 distinct CDR3 sequences, 14% detected once. The sequenced sample was PBMCs from blood, obtained around two weeks before vaccination. This chain links TRBV10-3 with TRBJ2-7; D call uncertain. The clonotype originates from a middle-aged man who received an inactivated influenza vaccine. The CDR3 region is CAISLGGLSEQYF. CDR3 nucleotides: TGTGCCATCTCACTCGGTGGGCTAAGCGAGCAGTACTTC.